This T cell receptor beta chain was captured by sequencing in a study of blood T cell repertoires in COVID-19. Overall study: The analysed material was cDNA or gDNA that came from T cells, B-cell-depleted T cells, or PBMCs.

Assignments of participants to cohorts depended upon their own reported clinical history. Some clones are missing from TCRdb's copy, which holds only in-frame ones; the method was immunoSEQ multiplex PCR. The table lists 250,000 to 300,000 clones, roughly 80% of them singletons. The receptor was isolated from a man younger than 40 with acute COVID-19. The sample was PBMCs or T cells enriched from blood (not recorded which).

The CDR3 spells CASSLAGGGHQPQHF. CDR3 in DNA: TGTGCCAGCAGCTTGGCGGGGGGCGGGCATCAGCCCCAGCATTTT. V and J are TRBV5-6 and TRBJ1-5; D is possibly TRBD1 (6 bases). Germline CDR1 reads SGHDT; CDR2 reads YYEEEE. The V end lost 0 bases, the J end lost 5 bases, and 12 bases lay between the germline ends. CDR3 size: 15 residues.